This record looks at one T cell receptor (beta chain) sequence and its context. This clone has more than one count but fewer than ten. Its recognized antigen is unknown. It has no much larger one-base neighbor in the sample; base qualities were not kept. V loses 4 bases of germline sequence and J loses 2 bases, and the interval between the two ends is 9 bases. CDR1 SGHRS and CDR2 YFSETQ are derived from the germline V gene. The CDR3 covers 14 residues, taking in both the cysteine and the phenylalanine. Only the CDR3 region is kept as DNA, spanning 42 bases read in frame from base 1. The library was generated by the immunoSEQ multiplex PCR assay. For the multiplex PCR, a mixture combining 60 forward primers for TCR Vbeta segments and 13 reverse primers for TCR Jbeta segments was used. The CDR3 region of rearranged TCR beta genes was amplified from genomic DNA with a multiplex PCR assay. Amplified TCR beta libraries were sequenced as 87-base-pair reads on the Illumina HiSeq System. In the paper's pipeline: A later analysis counted about 80 million unique TCR beta chains across the 666 repertoires, and 9 million to 14 million of these chains were shared by at least two donors. A nearest-neighbor algorithm error-corrected the raw reads and collapsed the reads into unique sequences, merging closely related sequences to remove PCR and sequencing errors. CDR3 sequences were aligned to IMGT reference sequences to assign V, D and J gene segments. For a sequence to be retained, a match of at least six nucleotides to both a V gene segment and a J gene segment was required. A rearrangement counted as productive if the CDR3 had no stop codons and remained in frame with V and J, and every other rearrangement counted as non-productive. CDR3 was defined by IMGT convention, running from the second conserved V-encoded cysteine to the conserved J-encoded phenylalanine. The earlier analysis of a few hundred of the donors excluded sequences that lacked an unambiguous match to a single V gene segment. An earlier analysis of 587 of the donors classified V segments as functional when productive rearrangements were above 56.7% and as segregating when the standard deviation between donors was above 5%. A statistical classification framework was built to diagnose cytomegalovirus status from the catalog of TCR beta chain sequences. V and J gene assignment, in a later analysis, came from comparing TCR nucleotide sequences with IMGT/GENE-DB human TR gene sequences. The TCRdist pipeline was used in a later analysis to assign CDR3 sequences and most-parsimonious VDJ recombination scenarios. In a later analysis, every TCR beta chain was defined by the combination of its CDR3 amino acid sequence and its V-gene family, and reads without a unique V-gene family were dropped. In a later analysis, some 600 highly shared, low-generation-probability nucleotide sequences were removed to address suspected cross-contamination and a sequencing artifact. For each public chain, a later analysis derived a clonal expansion index from normalized ranks of inferred template counts within each repertoire. In a later analysis, generation probabilities were computed using a VDJ recombination model fitted to out-of-frame rearrangements, and the results were checked against IGoR. A later analysis scored TCR-TCR, TCR-HLA and TCR-CMV co-occurrence with hypergeometric tests, applying a repertoire-size bias correction to TCR pairs. A later analysis estimated false discovery rates by permuting HLA or CMV assignments 20 times. In a later analysis, co-occurring TCRs were grouped with DBSCAN, and TCRdist sequence similarity was added when clustering was performed within HLA-allele-positive subsets. Repertoires with fewer than 30,000 or more than 120,000 public chains, plus five repertoires with anomalous nucleotide sharing, were excluded from co-occurrence clustering. As stored in TCRdb, this immuneACCESS dataset retains in-frame rearrangements with V and J assigned. A fraction of the clones does not appear; measured against another copy, unresolved V genes explain less than half of the discrepancy, and the remainder lacks a known reason. Clone size and the V and J calls come from that table; the DNA yielded D and trimming. This sample is represented by more than 90,000 clones; 70% of them were singletons. Together, the top ten hold around 8.2% of the sample.

The entry originates in a study of cytomegalovirus exposure and HLA in healthy donors (dated by TCRdb to about 2017). Regarding the research as a whole: In an earlier analysis of roughly 590 of the donors, roughly 300 Gb of sequence data and 90 million to 130 million unique TCR beta sequences from about 180 million T cells were reported. An early release covering about 600 HLA-typed donors comprised 300 to 350 gigabases of sequencing data and 85 million to 100 million unique TCR sequences. Among the approximately 430 genotyped donors, approximately 82% belonged to the genetic ancestry cluster associated with self-reported Caucasian donors. The study aimed to test whether cataloging public T cell receptors could reveal signatures of past pathogen exposure. The study used immunosequencing to profile the T cell repertoires of some 600 subjects and linked those repertoires to cytomegalovirus serostatus. In addition to the first cohort of around 670 subjects, a separate validation cohort of 100 to 150 different subjects was used. The study combined high-throughput TCR immunosequencing, statistical association of individual TCRs with disease status, and machine learning to predict cytomegalovirus infection status. A later analysis re-examined previously published TCR beta repertoires from 610 or so donors and added high-resolution HLA genotyping to investigate patterns of TCR occurrence. Rather than using new phenotypic data, the later analysis identified candidate immune exposures from TCR beta sequences and from how often those sequences occurred across donors. An earlier analysis of fewer than 750 of the donors used high-throughput TCR beta sequencing to judge whether each TCR beta V gene segment behaved as functional or pseudogenic. Donor age, sex, ethnicity and CMV serostatus were compiled alongside the repertoire data. Genome-wide SNP genotypes for about three fifths of the 666 donors were used in a later genetic analysis, which treated that subset as a discovery cohort. Every repertoire in the discovery cohort had been generated on one and the same sequencing platform. Class I and class II HLA loci were covered by the typing at four-digit resolution. The number of typed donors differed by locus: about 629-630 for A, B, C, DRB1 and DQB1; 522 for DQA1; some 610 for DPA1; and approximately 450 for DPB1. Five DR-DQ haplotypes were handled as single units for association and clustering because linkage in the cohort was strong. Among some 400 genotyped donors of the cohort, an average of around 250,000 unique TCR beta nucleotide sequences was sequenced per donor, of which about 18% were non-productive.

The cohort was made up of 666 healthy bone marrow donors. At the time of sampling, every cohort member was nominally healthy, though immune exposures that went unrecorded were likely present. The donor tested CMV seropositive, placing the donor among the roughly 300 seropositive members of the cohort. A peripheral blood sample was provided by each donor, and peripheral blood mononuclear cells were used for TCR beta sequencing. The Qiagen DNeasy Blood Extraction Kit was used to extract genomic DNA from the blood cell samples. Overall results and qualifications from the work: The sequencing pipeline was judged likely to have produced a cluster of highly shared sequence variants as a technical artifact. A later analysis associated about 16,000 TCR beta sequences with specific HLA alleles at a false discovery rate of 0.05. Only TCR beta chains were sequenced in this cohort, and the absence of alpha or paired-chain data limited detectable features. In the study, 150 to 200 TCR beta chains were listed as associated with cytomegalovirus. The classifier was reported to diagnose cytomegalovirus status with high specificity and sensitivity in both the original cohort and the validation cohort. The authors suggested that the approach could potentially be generalized to other disease states and immunological phenotypes. Some IMGT-functional V segments, including TRBV6-2 and TRBV6-3, could not be told apart with the 87-base-pair reads, so those segments were excluded. A further reported finding was that TCR beta sequences accurately predicted the HLA-A and HLA-B alleles for most subjects in the first cohort. In a later analysis, TCR association rates were found to vary across HLA loci, with the most associated TCRs seen for DRB1 alleles and the fewest for HLA-C alleles. While some public TCRs were present in many individuals, most TCR sequences turned up only very rarely across donors. In vitro tests confirmed that three of the cytomegalovirus-associated TCR beta chains recognize cytomegalovirus antigens. The presence/absence analyses assumed that sequencing depth was roughly uniform across donors, and that assumption may not be true. Because counts were too low, some 17 rarely observed V segments, including chromosome 9 orphons, were left out of the earlier analysis of 500 to 650 of the donors. According to a later analysis, parvovirus B19, influenza, CMV and Epstein-Barr virus appeared linked to several top co-occurrence clusters. In a later analysis, HLA-associated TCR beta chains showed more clonal expansion and lower generation probabilities than non-associated chains that were equally common. According to a later genetic analysis, donors in an Asian-associated ancestry cluster had fewer N-insertions in productive TCRs than the roughly 660-donor mean. In an earlier analysis of 587 of the donors, most TCR beta V segments appeared in productive rearrangements about 87% or about 30% of the time, broadly matching IMGT annotations. Linkage disequilibrium might explain the correlated functional status among segregating V segments, but an unknown experimental factor could not be ruled out. According to a later analysis, most CMV-associated TCR beta chains appeared to be HLA-restricted, and the HLA associations seemed to be driven largely by CMV exposure. Because HLA typing was unavailable for some donors at each locus, only the typed subset was used in association tests. V-gene and J-gene trimming of TCR beta chains was associated with a missense DCLRE1C variant in a later genetic analysis, and the association was replicated in an independent cohort. CMV serostatus was the only immune exposure information available for the cohort. When HLA alleles, especially DR and DQ, strongly co-occurred, TCR associations were difficult to assign to individual alleles.

The specimen was PBMCs. The receptor's source is a man aged 30-40 years in good health and CMV-seropositive. Recombination joined TRBV5-1 with TRBJ1-4, with a tentative D gene TRBD1 over 6 matching bases. This receptor carries the CDR3 CASSPQGTNEKLFF. The DNA reads as follows: TGCGCCAGCAGCCCGCAGGGGACTAATGAAAAACTGTTTTTT.